What follows are 8 T cell receptor beta chains derived from one specimen sequenced in a study of T-cell reconstitution after alpha-beta-depleted transplantation in children. As it was prepared, the TCRbeta library received unique molecular identifiers. TCRdb analysed the PCR reads with MiXCR anew, one entry per CDR3 protein. Of a few hundred thousand distinct CDR3 sequences in the sample, roughly 30% are singletons; the top ten hold about a third. Sequencing used PBMCs, obtained before TCRalphabeta/CD19-depleted stem cell transplant. These receptors came from a boy younger than two with Wiskott-Aldrich syndrome, due to receive a stem cell transplant.

The chain has TRBV6-1 and TRBJ1-5; 7 bases map to TRBD1. CDR3 length: 12 residues. The germline V gene encodes CDR1 MNHNS and CDR2 SASEGT. Trimming cost V 6 bases and J 5 bases; bases outside gene matches: 1. The CDR3 region has the DNA TGTGCCAGCAGACAGGGGTATCAGCCCCAGCATTTT. Its translation: CASRQGYQPQHF.

There are a few counts of this clonotype. The rearrangement joins TRBV9 to TRBJ1-4, with D possibly matching TRBD1 (6 bases). CDR1 is SGDLS and CDR2 is YYNGEE in the germline V gene. The CDR3 covers 15 residues. Trimming removed 3 bases from V and 4 bases from J, with 13 bases in between. The CDR3 sequence: CASSAGGRGNEKLFF. The CDR3 DNA follows: TGTGCCAGCAGCGCCGGGGGCAGGGGTAATGAAAAACTGTTTTTT.

The chain joins TRBV10-3 to TRBJ2-6, with 7 bases lining up with TRBD1. The germline gives CDR1 ENHRY, CDR2 SYGVKD. J was trimmed by 7 bases and V by 0 bases; bases with no gene match: 3. The CDR3 covers 15 residues. This CDR3 is CAISESTGKANVLTF. The CDR3, as DNA: TGTGCCATCAGTGAGTCGACAGGGAAAGCCAACGTCCTGACTTTC.

The chain couples TRBV5-8 to TRBJ1-5; the match to TRBD1 covers 10 bases. V was pared by 4 bases and J by 2 bases, with 9 bases of the junction left unmatched. This CDR3 has 17 amino acids. Germline assignment: CDR1 SGHTS and CDR2 YDEGEE. CDR3 in amino acids: CASSPGVGTGGNQPQHF. CDR3 DNA sequence: TGTGCCAGCAGCCCCGGAGTTGGGACAGGGGGCAATCAGCCCCAGCATTTT.

This chain uses TRBV28 with TRBJ2-3; the D gene is possibly TRBD2 (5 bases). The CDR3 has 16 amino acids. Trimming left V 4 bases short and J 0 bases short, with 14 bases between. The germline CDR1 and CDR2 sequences are MDHEN and SYDVKM. CDR3 in amino acids: CASSSERAGSTDTQYF. Written as DNA, the CDR3 is TGTGCCAGCAGTTCCGAGAGGGCCGGGAGCACAGATACGCAGTATTTT.

This rearrangement joins TRBV29-1 to TRBJ2-3; TRBD2 is a possible D gene (6 bases). Germline V gene lookup returns CDR1 SQVTM and CDR2 ANQGSEA. The CDR3 extends over 12 amino acids. Trimming took off 4 bases at V and 4 bases at J, with 9 bases between the two ends. CDR3 protein: CSVVGEADTQYF. The CDR3, as DNA: TGCAGCGTTGTTGGGGAGGCAGATACGCAGTATTTT.

V and J are TRBV5-1 and TRBJ1-4; 10 positions agree with TRBD1. Germline lookup yields CDR1 SGHRS and CDR2 YFSETQ. The trim removed 5 bases at V and 7 bases at J, leaving 5 bases unmatched. The CDR3 spans 14 residues. The CDR3 sequence is CASSPGTGAEKLFF. CDR3 bases: TGCGCCAGCAGTCCCGGGACAGGGGCTGAAAAACTGTTTTTT.

The chain carries TRBV20-1 and TRBJ1-1, with D unresolved. The CDR3 length is 14 residues. The V gene's germline CDR1 is DFQATT and CDR2 SNEGSKA (reference sequence). V gave up 2 bases and J gave up 1 base, with 11 bases separating them. The CDR3 here is CSARRSGSNTEAFF. As DNA, the CDR3 is TGCAGTGCTAGAAGGTCCGGGTCGAACACTGAAGCTTTCTTT.